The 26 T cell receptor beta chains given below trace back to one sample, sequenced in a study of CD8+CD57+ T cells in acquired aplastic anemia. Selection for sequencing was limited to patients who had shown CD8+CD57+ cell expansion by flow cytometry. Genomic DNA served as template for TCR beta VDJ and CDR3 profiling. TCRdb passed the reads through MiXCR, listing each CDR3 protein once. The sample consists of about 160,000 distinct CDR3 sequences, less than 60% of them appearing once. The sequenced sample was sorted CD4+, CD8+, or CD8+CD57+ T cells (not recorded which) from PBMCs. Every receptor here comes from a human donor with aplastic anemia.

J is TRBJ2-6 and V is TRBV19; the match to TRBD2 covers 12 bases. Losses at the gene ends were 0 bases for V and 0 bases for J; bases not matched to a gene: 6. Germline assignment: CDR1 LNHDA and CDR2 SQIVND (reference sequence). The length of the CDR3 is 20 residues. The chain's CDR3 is CASSIDRTSGAYSGANVLTF. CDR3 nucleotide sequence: TGTGCCAGTAGTATAGATCGGACTAGCGGGGCCTACTCTGGGGCCAACGTCCTGACTTTC.

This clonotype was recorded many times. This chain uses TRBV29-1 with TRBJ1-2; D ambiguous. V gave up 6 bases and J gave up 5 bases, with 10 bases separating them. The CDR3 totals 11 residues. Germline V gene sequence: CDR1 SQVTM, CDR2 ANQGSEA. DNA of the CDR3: TGCAGCGTCCTGTGGGAATATGGCTACACCTTC. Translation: CSVLWEYGYTF.

The CDR3: CASSYSIFPGGPNEQFF. In DNA form, the CDR3 reads TGTGCCAGCAGTTACTCGATCTTTCCGGGGGGGCCCAATGAGCAGTTCTTC. The V call is TRBV6-2 or TRBV6-3, the J call TRBJ2-1, with 8 bases aligning to TRBD2. The CDR3 is made up of 17 amino acids. Germline V gene sequence: CDR1 MNHEY, CDR2 SVGEGT. After removal of 0 bases from V and 6 bases from J, the junction contained 10 bases not matched to a gene.

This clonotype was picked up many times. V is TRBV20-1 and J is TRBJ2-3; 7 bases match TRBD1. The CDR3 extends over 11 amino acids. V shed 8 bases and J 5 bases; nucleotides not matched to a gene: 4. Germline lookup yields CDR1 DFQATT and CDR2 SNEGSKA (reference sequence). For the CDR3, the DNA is TGCAGTCCTCGACAGGGAGATACGCAGTATTTT. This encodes CSPRQGDTQYF.

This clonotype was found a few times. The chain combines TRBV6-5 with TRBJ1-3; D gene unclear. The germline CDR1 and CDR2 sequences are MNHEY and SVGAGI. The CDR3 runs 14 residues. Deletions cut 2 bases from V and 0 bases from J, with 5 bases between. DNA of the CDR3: TGTGCCAGCAGTTACGATCCCTCTGGAAACACCATATATTTT. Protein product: CASSYDPSGNTIYF.

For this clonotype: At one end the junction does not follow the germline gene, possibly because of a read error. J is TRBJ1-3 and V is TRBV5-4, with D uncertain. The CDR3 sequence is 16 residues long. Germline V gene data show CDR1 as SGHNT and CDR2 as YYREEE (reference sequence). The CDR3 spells CASSLEGGNSGNTICF. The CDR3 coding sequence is TGTGCCAGCAGCTTGGAGGGCGGAAACTCTGGAAACACCATATGTTTT.

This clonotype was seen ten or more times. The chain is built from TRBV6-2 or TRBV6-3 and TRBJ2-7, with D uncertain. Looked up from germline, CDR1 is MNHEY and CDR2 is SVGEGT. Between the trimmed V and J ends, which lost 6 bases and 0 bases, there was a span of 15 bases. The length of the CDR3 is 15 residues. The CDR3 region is CASREWSVSSYEQYV. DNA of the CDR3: TGTGCCAGCAGGGAATGGTCCGTTAGCTCCTACGAGCAGTACGTC.

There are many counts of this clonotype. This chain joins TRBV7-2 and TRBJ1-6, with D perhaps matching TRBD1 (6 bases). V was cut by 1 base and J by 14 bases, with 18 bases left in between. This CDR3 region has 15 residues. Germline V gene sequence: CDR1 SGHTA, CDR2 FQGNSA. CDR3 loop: CASSLEATGFGTLHF. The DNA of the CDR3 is TGTGCCAGCAGCTTAGAGGCGACAGGATTTGGGACCCTCCACTTT.

DNA of the CDR3: TGCGCCAGCAGCTTGCTCCCCAGCGGGGTACGGGAGACCCAGTACTTC. Residues: CASSLLPSGVRETQYF. V usage is TRBV5-1 and J usage is TRBJ2-5, with 7 bases aligning to TRBD2. This CDR3 is 16 amino acids long. Looked up from germline, CDR1 is SGHRS and CDR2 is YFSETQ. With 1 base clipped from V and 5 bases from J, the junction kept 11 bases outside the gene matches. The variable domain in full, with the rest retrieved from reference TRBV5-1 and TRBJ2-5, is KAGVTQTPRYLIKTRGQQVTLSCSPISGHRSVSWYQQTPGQGLQFLFEYFSETQRNKGNFPGRFSGRQFSNSRSEMNVSTLELGDSALYLCASSLLPSGVRETQYFGPGTRLLVL.

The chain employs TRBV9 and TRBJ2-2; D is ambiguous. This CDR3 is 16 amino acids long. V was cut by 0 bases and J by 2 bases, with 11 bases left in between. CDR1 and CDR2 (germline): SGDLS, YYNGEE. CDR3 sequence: CASSVGLQINTGELFF. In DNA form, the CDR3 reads TGTGCCAGCAGCGTAGGTCTTCAGATCAACACCGGGGAGCTGTTTTTT.

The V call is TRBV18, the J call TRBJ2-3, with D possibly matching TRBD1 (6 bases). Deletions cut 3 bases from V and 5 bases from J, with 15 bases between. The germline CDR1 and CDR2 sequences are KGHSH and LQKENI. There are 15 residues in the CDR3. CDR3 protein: CASSPGHGVRDTQYF. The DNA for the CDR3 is TGTGCCAGCTCACCGGGACACGGCGTAAGAGATACGCAGTATTTT.

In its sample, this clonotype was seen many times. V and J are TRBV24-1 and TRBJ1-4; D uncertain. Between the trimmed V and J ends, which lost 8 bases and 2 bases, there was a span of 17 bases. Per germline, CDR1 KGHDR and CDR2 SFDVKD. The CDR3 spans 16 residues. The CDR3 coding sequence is TGTGCCACCATGTGGGTCGGGTGGGCCACTAATGAAAAACTGTTTTTT. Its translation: CATMWVGWATNEKLFF.

CDR3 nucleotide sequence: TGTGCCATCAGTGAGTCCGGCAGCGTTGGCTACACCTTC. Its translation is CAISESGSVGYTF. J is TRBJ1-2 and V is TRBV10-3; no reliable D call. Trimming shortened V by 0 bases and J by 7 bases, and 9 bases separated the two germline ends. Germline-derived CDR1 and CDR2 are ENHRY and SYGVKD. The CDR3 loop spans 13 amino acids.

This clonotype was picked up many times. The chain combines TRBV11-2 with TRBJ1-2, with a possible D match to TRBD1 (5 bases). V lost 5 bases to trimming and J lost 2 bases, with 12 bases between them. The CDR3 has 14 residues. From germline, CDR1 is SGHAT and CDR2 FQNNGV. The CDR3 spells CASSPDGGNYGYTF. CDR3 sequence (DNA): TGTGCCAGCAGCCCCGACGGGGGAAACTATGGCTACACCTTC.

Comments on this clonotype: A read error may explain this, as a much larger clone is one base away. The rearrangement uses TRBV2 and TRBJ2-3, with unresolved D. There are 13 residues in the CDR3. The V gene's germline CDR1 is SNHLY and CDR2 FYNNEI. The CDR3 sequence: CASTRDNTDAQYF. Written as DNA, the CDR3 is TGTGCCAGCACTCGAGACAACACAGATGCGCAGTATTTT.

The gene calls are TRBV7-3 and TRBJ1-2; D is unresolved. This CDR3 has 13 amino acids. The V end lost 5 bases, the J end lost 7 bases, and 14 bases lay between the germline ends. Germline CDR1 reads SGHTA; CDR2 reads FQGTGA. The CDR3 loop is CASSPSSEGGYTF. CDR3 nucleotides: TGTGCCAGCAGCCCGAGCTCGGAAGGTGGCTACACCTTC.

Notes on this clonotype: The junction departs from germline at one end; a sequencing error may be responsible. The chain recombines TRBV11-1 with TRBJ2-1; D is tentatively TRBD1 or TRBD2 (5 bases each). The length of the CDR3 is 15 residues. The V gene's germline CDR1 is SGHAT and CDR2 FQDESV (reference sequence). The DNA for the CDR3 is TGTGCCAGCAGCCCCTGGCAGGGAGACTACAGTGAGCAGTTCTTC. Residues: CASSPWQGDYSEQFF. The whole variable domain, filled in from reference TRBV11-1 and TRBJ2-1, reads EAEVAQSPRYKITEKSQAVAFWCDPISGHATLYWYRQILGQGPELLVQFQDESVVDDSQLPKDRFSAERLKGVDSTLKIQPAELGDSAMYLCASSPWQGDYSEQFFGPGTRLTVL.

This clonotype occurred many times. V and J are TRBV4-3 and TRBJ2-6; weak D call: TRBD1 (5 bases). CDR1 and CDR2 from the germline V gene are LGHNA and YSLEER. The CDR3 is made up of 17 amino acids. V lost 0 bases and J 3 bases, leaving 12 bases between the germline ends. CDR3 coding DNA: TGCGCCAGCAGCCAAGACTCAGGGTTCGGTGGGGCCAACGTCCTGACTTTC. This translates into CASSQDSGFGGANVLTF.

CDR3 sequence: CAWSGERYEQYF. The CDR3 region has the DNA TGTGCCTGGAGTGGGGAGAGGTACGAGCAGTACTTC. The chain recombines TRBV30 with TRBJ2-7, with a tentative D call TRBD2 (5 bases). Germline lookup yields CDR1 GTSNPN and CDR2 SVGIG (reference sequence). V shed 1 base and J shed 4 bases, with 8 bases lying between them. This CDR3 has 12 amino acids.

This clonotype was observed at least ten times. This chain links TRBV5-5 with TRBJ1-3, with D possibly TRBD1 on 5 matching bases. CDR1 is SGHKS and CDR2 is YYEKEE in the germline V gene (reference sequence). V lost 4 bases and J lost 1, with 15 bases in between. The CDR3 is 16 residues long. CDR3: CASSPAGGRSGNTIYF. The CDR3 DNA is TGTGCCAGCAGCCCCGCGGGGGGTAGGTCTGGAAACACCATATATTTT.

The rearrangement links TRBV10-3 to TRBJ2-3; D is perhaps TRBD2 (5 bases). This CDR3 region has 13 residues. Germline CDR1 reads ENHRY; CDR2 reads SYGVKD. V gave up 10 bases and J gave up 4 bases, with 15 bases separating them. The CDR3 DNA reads TGTGCCACCAGGCCCGGGGTCCCAGATACGCAGTATTTT. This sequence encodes CATRPGVPDTQYF.

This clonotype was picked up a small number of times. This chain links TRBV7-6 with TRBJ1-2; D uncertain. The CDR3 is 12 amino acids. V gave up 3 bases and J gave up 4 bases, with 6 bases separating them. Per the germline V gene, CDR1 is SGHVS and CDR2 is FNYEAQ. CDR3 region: CASSFDTYGYTF. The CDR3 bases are TGTGCCAGCAGCTTCGACACCTATGGCTACACCTTC.

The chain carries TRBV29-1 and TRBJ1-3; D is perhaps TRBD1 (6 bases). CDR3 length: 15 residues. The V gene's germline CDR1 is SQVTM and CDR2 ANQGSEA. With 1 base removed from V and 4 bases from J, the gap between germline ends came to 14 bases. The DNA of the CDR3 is TGCAGCGTTGAAGCCGCAGGGGTAGGCGGAAACACCATATATTTT. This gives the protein CSVEAAGVGGNTIYF.

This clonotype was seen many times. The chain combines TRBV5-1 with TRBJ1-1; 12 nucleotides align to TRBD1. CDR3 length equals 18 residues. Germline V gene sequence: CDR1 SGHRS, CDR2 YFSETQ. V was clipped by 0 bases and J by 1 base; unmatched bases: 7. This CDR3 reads CASSLAPGQGAGNTEAFF. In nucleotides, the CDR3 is TGCGCCAGCAGCTTGGCCCCGGGACAGGGGGCTGGGAACACTGAAGCTTTCTTT.

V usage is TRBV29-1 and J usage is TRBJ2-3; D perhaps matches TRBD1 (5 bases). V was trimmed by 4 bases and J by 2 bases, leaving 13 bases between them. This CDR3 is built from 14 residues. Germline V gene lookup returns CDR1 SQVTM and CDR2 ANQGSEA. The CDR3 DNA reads TGCAGCGTTGTGGGTAGACAGAACACAGATACGCAGTATTTT. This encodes CSVVGRQNTDTQYF.

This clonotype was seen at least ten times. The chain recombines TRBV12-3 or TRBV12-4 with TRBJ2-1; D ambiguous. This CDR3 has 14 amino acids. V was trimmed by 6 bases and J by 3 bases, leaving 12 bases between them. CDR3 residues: CASSAALVYNEQFF. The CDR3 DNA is TGTGCCAGCAGCGCGGCGCTAGTCTACAATGAGCAGTTCTTC.